Listed below are T cell receptor beta chains from one sample, sequenced in a study of Ad26.COV2.S vaccination and SARS-CoV-2 variants. TCRdb keeps only in-frame clones here, not all; method: immunoSEQ multiplex PCR. Among around 320,000 clones listed, more than 70% were seen once. The specimen was peripheral blood, collected in a trial of Ad26.COV2.S vaccine versus placebo. The receptors here all came from a person between 18 and 65 years old who received the Ad26.COV2.S COVID-19 vaccine or a placebo. Both conserved end residues are part of each CDR3. Each record gives: V gene, D gene, clone size, J gene, CDR3 DNA, CDR3 protein. The D gene is left open where the match is weak. Expanded clones get a size class; other rows say once, few or many, or leave the size out.

>TRBV6-5|-|few|TRBJ2-6
TGTGCCAGCAAAATGACTGGGGCCAACGTCCTGACTTTC
CASKMTGANVLTF
>TRBV21-1|-|-|TRBJ2-7
TGTGCCAGCAGCGAATTTTTAGTGGACAAGGGACGGTTTAACTACGAGCAGTACTTC
CASSEFLVDKGRFNYEQYF
>TRBV3-1/TRBV3-2|TRBD1|-|TRBJ2-7
TGTGCCAGCAGCGGAGATTGGGGGTCGAGGGGGCGAATCTACGAGCAGTACTTC
CASSGDWGSRGRIYEQYF
>TRBV7-2|TRBD1|-|TRBJ1-5
TGTGCCAGCAGCATGGACTGGGACAGGCGAAATCAGCCCCAGCATTTT
CASSMDWDRRNQPQHF
>TRBV3-1/TRBV3-2|-|-|TRBJ1-2
TGTGCCAGCAGCCAAGATAAGTTAATTGGTGGCTACACCTTC
CASSQDKLIGGYTF
>TRBV10-2|-|-|TRBJ2-3
TGCGCCAGCAGGGGGGCTAGCACCAATACGCAGTATTTT
CASRGASTNTQYF
>TRBV7-2|TRBD2|-|TRBJ2-1
TGTGCCAGCAGCTTGAGGGCGACTAGCCCGTACAATGAGCAGTTCTTC
CASSLRATSPYNEQFF
>TRBV3-1/TRBV3-2|TRBD1|once|TRBJ1-2
TGTGCCAGCAGCCCACGGACAGGGAATGGCTACACCTTC
CASSPRTGNGYTF
>TRBV6-5|-|few|TRBJ1-2
TGTGCCAGCAGTTACGGGAGGGGATCGTACTATGGCTACACCTTC
CASSYGRGSYYGYTF
>TRBV19|TRBD1|-|TRBJ2-7
TGTGCCAGTAGTAGGGGGGACAGGGGGTCCTACGAGCAGTACTTC
CASSRGDRGSYEQYF
>TRBV6-6|-|-|TRBJ1-3
TGTGCCAGCACCGAGACAGTATCAGGAAACACCATATATTTT
CASTETVSGNTIYF
>TRBV2|TRBD1|once|TRBJ2-1
TGTGCCAGCAGTGAAAGGCCGGGACAGGTTACCTACAATGAGCAGTTCTTC
CASSERPGQVTYNEQFF
>TRBV19|-|-|TRBJ2-3
TGTGCCAGTAGTATCCCGGACCGGTTGCCAGATACGCAGTATTTT
CASSIPDRLPDTQYF
>TRBV7-9|-|-|TRBJ2-2
TGTGCCAGCCGTTGGTCCGGGGAGCTGTTTTTT
CASRWSGELFF
>TRBV4-2|TRBD2|-|TRBJ2-1
TGTGCCAGCAGCCAGCCTTCTAGCGGGGGCAAAAATGAGCAGTTCTTC
CASSQPSSGGKNEQFF
>TRBV3-1/TRBV3-2|-|-|TRBJ2-1
TGTGCCAGCAGCCCGGACACTAGATCGTTGAATGAGCAGTTCTTC
CASSPDTRSLNEQFF
>TRBV30|-|once|TRBJ2-5
TGTGCCTGGAGGGACTCACCTCAAGAGACCCAGTACTTC
CAWRDSPQETQYF
>TRBV2|TRBD1|-|TRBJ1-4
TGTGCCAGTTCGGACAGGGATGGGGGAAAACTGTTTTTT
CASSDRDGGKLFF
>TRBV30|TRBD2|-|TRBJ2-5
TGTGCCTGGAGCCCAAGGCCTAGCGGGGGACCGTACCAAGAGACCCAGTACTTC
CAWSPRPSGGPYQETQYF
>TRBV7-9|TRBD1|-|TRBJ2-7
TGTGCCAGCAGCCATGATCCCGGGACAGGGGCTTTCGACGAGCAGTACTTC
CASSHDPGTGAFDEQYF
>TRBV7-2|TRBD1|-|TRBJ2-7
TGTGCCAGCAGCTTCCGGGACAGCTACGAGCAGTACTTC
CASSFRDSYEQYF
>TRBV19|-|once|TRBJ2-4
TGTGCCAGTAGGGGGTTGGGGGAGAGGAAAAACATTCAGTACTTC
CASRGLGERKNIQYF
>TRBV7-2|-|-|TRBJ2-3
TGTGCCAGCAGCTTAGAAGCTTATACGCAGTATTTT
CASSLEAYTQYF
>TRBV5-1|-|-|TRBJ1-5
TGCGCCAGCAGCCTTCTTGGAAGTCAGCCCCAGCATTTT
CASSLLGSQPQHF
>TRBV6-5|-|-|TRBJ1-1
TGTGCCAGCAGTTACTCGGGAGCGAGGGCTGAAGCTTTCTTT
CASSYSGARAEAFF
>TRBV1|-|-|TRBJ2-7
TGCACCAGCAGCCAAGACCCGGGACTGATACTCTCCTACGAGCAGTACTTC
CTSSQDPGLILSYEQYF
>TRBV7-9|TRBD1|-|TRBJ1-2
TGTGCCAGCAGCCCGGGGACAGGTGATGGTGGCTACACCTTC
CASSPGTGDGGYTF
>TRBV30|-|-|TRBJ1-1
TGTGCCTGGGCGACAGAGGAAGCTTTCTTT
CAWATEEAFF
>TRBV28|-|-|TRBJ2-3
TGTGCCAGCAGTCCACGGACTACGGGCACAGATACGCAGTATTTT
CASSPRTTGTDTQYF
>TRBV7-9|-|few|TRBJ2-7
TGTGCCAGCAGCTCAAGTTTAACCTACGAGCAGTACTTC
CASSSSLTYEQYF
>TRBV6-4|TRBD2|-|TRBJ2-1
TGTGCCAGCAGTGACAGGAGAGCGGGGGCCCTCAATGAGCAGTTCTTC
CASSDRRAGALNEQFF
>TRBV6-5|-|once|TRBJ1-3
TGTGCCAGCAAGAGAGATATCATTGGAAACACCATATATTTT
CASKRDIIGNTIYF
>TRBV5-6|TRBD1|-|TRBJ2-7
TGTGCCAGCAGCGGGGCCTTGGGACAGGGGTCACCCTACGAGCAGTACTTC
CASSGALGQGSPYEQYF
>TRBV27|-|few|TRBJ1-6
TGTGCCAGCAGTTGGCAGGGGCCGAATTCACCCCTCCACTTT
CASSWQGPNSPLHF
>TRBV6-6|-|-|TRBJ1-1
TGTGCCAGCAGTTACGGGGTACTCCAGAACACTGAAGCTTTCTTT
CASSYGVLQNTEAFF
>TRBV29-1|-|once|TRBJ2-7
TGCAGCGTTAAAGGGCAGGGGATCTCCTACGAGCAGTACTTC
CSVKGQGISYEQYF
>TRBV5-5|-|-|TRBJ2-5
TGTGCCAGCAGCTTGCTCTATCAAGAGACCCAGTACTTC
CASSLLYQETQYF
>TRBV7-2|-|-|TRBJ2-5
TGTGCCAGCAGCTTGAGCGGGTCGGCGGAGACCCAGTACTTC
CASSLSGSAETQYF
>TRBV7-3|TRBD2|-|TRBJ2-2
TGTGCCAGCAGCTCAACGGGGGGGCTTAACACCGGGGAGCTGTTTTTT
CASSSTGGLNTGELFF
>TRBV7-9|-|-|TRBJ1-2
TGTGCCAGCAGCTTGGAGGGGGGTCCTGGCTACACCTTC
CASSLEGGPGYTF
>TRBV7-2|-|-|TRBJ1-2
TGTGCCAGCAGCTTTCTAAGGGGTACTAACTATGGCTACACCTTC
CASSFLRGTNYGYTF
>TRBV7-2|-|-|TRBJ1-1
TGTGCCAGCAGATCACAGGGACCTTGGACTGAAGCTTTCTTT
CASRSQGPWTEAFF
>TRBV7-2|-|-|TRBJ2-4
TGTGCCAGCAGTAGGAGGGGGGGAAACATTCAGTACTTC
CASSRRGGNIQYF
>TRBV5-1|TRBD1|-|TRBJ2-7
TGCGCCAGCAGCGGCACCGGGACAGGGTCGGACGAGCAGTACTTC
CASSGTGTGSDEQYF
>TRBV6-2/TRBV6-3|-|-|TRBJ2-5
TGTGCCAGCAGTTACGACGGGTTCTGGGACTTCCAAGAGACCCAGTACTTC
CASSYDGFWDFQETQYF
>TRBV5-4|-|-|TRBJ2-5
TGTGCCAGCAGCTTGGAGGGATCCGGGACCCAGTACTTC
CASSLEGSGTQYF
>TRBV10-2|-|-|TRBJ1-1
TGCGCCAGCAGGCAACAGCAGAACACTGAAGCTTTCTTT
CASRQQQNTEAFF
>TRBV5-6|-|-|TRBJ2-5
TGTGCCAGCAGCTTGGTTCGGGGTATCGAGACCCAGTACTTC
CASSLVRGIETQYF
>TRBV19|-|-|TRBJ2-2
TGTGCCAGCACTGACCGGGGTGACACCGGGGAGCTGTTTTTT
CASTDRGDTGELFF